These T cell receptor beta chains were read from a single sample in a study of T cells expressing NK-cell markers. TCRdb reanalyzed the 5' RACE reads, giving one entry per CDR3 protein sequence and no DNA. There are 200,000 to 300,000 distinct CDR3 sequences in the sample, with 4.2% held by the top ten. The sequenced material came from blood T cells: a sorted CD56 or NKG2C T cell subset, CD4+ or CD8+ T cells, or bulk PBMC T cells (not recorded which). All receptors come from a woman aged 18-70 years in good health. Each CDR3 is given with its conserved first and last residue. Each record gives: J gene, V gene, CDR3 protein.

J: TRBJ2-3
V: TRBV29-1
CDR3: CSHPRADTQYF

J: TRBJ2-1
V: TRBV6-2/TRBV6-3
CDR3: CASSYSGDWYNEQFF

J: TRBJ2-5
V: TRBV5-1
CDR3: CASSLPGGTQETQYF

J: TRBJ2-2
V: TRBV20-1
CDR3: CSARSPKNTGELFF

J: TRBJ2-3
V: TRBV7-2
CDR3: CASSPPTDTQYF

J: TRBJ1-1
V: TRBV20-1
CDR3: CSARTPGGTEAFF

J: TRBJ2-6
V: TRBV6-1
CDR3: CASRLTDSGANVLTF

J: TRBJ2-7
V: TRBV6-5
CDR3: CASSYGTFYEQYF

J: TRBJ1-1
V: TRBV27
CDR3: CASRRETMNTEAFF

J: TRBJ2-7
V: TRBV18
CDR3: CASSITGNDEQYF

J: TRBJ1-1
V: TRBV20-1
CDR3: CSASDRVGANTEAFF

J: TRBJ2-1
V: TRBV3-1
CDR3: CASSSGLAGGPGTYNEQFF

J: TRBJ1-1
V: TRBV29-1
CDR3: CSAEWGRAVTEAFF

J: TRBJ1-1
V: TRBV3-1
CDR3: CASSQATGRTEAFF

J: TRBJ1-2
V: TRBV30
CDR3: CAWRGQGNYGYTF

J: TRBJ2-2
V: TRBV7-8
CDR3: CASSTLRGDTGELFF

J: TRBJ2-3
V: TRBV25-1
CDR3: CASSEAGAKDTQYF

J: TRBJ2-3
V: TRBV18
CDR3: CASSTSGTDTQYF

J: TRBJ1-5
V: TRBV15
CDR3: CATSRPQGGGGNQPQHF

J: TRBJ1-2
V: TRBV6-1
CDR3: CASTQRKNEGYTF

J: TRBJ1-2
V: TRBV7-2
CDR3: CASSTQGGGYGYTF

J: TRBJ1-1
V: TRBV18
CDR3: CASSPDSYMNTEALF

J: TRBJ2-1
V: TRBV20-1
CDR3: CSANIESSYNEQFF

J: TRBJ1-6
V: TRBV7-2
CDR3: CASSPQTGSISPLHF

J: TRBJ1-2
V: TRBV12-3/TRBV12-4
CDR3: CASSFRGNYGYTF

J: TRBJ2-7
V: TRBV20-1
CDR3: CSAKSGSSHEQYF

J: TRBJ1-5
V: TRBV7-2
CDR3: CASSLEWTGVGQPQHF

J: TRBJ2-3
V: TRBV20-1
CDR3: CSARKRVRQRTDTQYF